Following are 24 T cell receptor beta chains from one sample sequenced in a study of T-cell memory formation after mild COVID-19. TCRdb itself ran the 5' RACE reads through MiXCR, one entry per CDR3 protein. This repertoire shows about 82,000 distinct CDR3 sequences, around 13% found once; its top ten account for less than 45%. Sequencing used PBMCs or a T cell subset sorted from them (not recorded which). These receptors all stem from a man younger than 30 who had mild COVID-19 (a few samples of this study predate the infection). Cell type and time point are not known.

This clonotype was detected a few times. The chain joins TRBV19 to TRBJ1-6; D unresolved. The CDR3 extends over 14 amino acids. The V end lost 1 base, the J end lost 9 bases, and 10 bases lay between the germline ends. Germline V gives CDR1 LNHDA, CDR2 SQIVND (reference sequence). The DNA for the CDR3 is TGTGCCAGTAGTATAGCGGCAGAGGGTTCACCCCTCCACTTT. Translated, it gives CASSIAAEGSPLHF.

The chain joins TRBV11-2 to TRBJ2-2; 8 positions match TRBD1. CDR3 size: 15 residues. V was pared by 1 base and J by 4 bases, with 2 bases of the junction left unmatched. Germline CDR1 SGHAT, CDR2 FQNNGV. The CDR3 DNA is TGTGCCAGCAGCTTAGGACAGGGGACCACCGGGGAGCTGTTTTTT. Residues: CASSLGQGTTGELFF.

This clonotype came up a few times. As DNA, the CDR3 is TGTGCCAGCAGCTCCGGGTCGAACACTGAAGCTTTCTTT. It translates to CASSSGSNTEAFF. V and J are TRBV11-2 and TRBJ1-1; unclear D gene. V was pared by 4 bases and J by 1 base, with 7 bases between. The germline gives CDR1 SGHAT, CDR2 FQNNGV. CDR3 length: 13 amino acids.

This clonotype was seen only a few times. The CDR3 DNA follows: TGTGCCAGCACCCCGATTGGGGGTGGAAACACCATATATTTT. Translation: CASTPIGGGNTIYF. The rearrangement joins TRBV12-3 or TRBV12-4 to TRBJ1-3, with D perhaps TRBD1 (5 bases). With 7 bases removed from V and 3 bases from J, the gap between germline ends came to 13 bases. The CDR3 sequence is 14 residues long.

The chain joins TRBV5-5 to TRBJ2-4; perhaps TRBD2 as D (6 bases). The CDR3 sequence is 14 residues long. V lost 0 bases and J lost 6, with 10 bases in between. The germline CDR1 and CDR2 sequences are SGHKS and YYEKEE (reference sequence). The DNA of the CDR3 is TGTGCCAGCAGCTTGGGTCAGGGAGGAAACATTCAGTACTTC. Amino acids: CASSLGQGGNIQYF.

This clonotype was seen more than once but under ten times. The J gene is TRBJ2-1, the V gene TRBV7-2; D gene unclear. The germline gives CDR1 SGHTA, CDR2 FQGNSA. This CDR3 region has 12 residues. Trimming took 1 base from V and 8 from J, leaving 6 bases between them. CDR3 in amino acids: CASSLVWYEQFF. The CDR3 nucleotides are TGTGCCAGCAGCTTAGTTTGGTATGAGCAGTTCTTC.

This sequence joins TRBV4-3 and TRBJ2-7; TRBD1 aligns across 9 bases. After removal of 3 bases from V and 0 bases from J, the junction contained 3 bases not matched to a gene. This CDR3 is built from 15 residues. The germline gives CDR1 LGHNA, CDR2 YSLEER. In nucleotides, the CDR3 is TGCGCCAGCAGCCAGGACAGGGGCTTCTCCTACGAGCAGTACTTC. Protein product: CASSQDRGFSYEQYF.

At least ten counts were recorded for this clonotype. The rearrangement joins TRBV18 to TRBJ2-3, with a possible D match to TRBD2 (6 bases). The CDR3 spans 15 residues. CDR1 and CDR2 (germline): KGHSH, LQKENI. With 0 bases removed from V and 0 bases from J, the gap between germline ends came to 7 bases. Here the CDR3 reads CASSPPGTSTDTQYF. CDR3 nucleotide sequence: TGTGCCAGCTCACCACCTGGGACTAGCACAGATACGCAGTATTTT.

This clonotype was seen a few times. The V call is TRBV6-2 or TRBV6-3, the J call TRBJ2-5; D is possibly TRBD1 (6 bases). V dropped 0 bases and J dropped 2 bases, with 13 bases sitting between them. Germline-derived CDR1 and CDR2 are MNHEY and SVGEGT. CDR3 length: 16 residues. In DNA, the CDR3 is TGTGCCAGCAGTTACTCGACAGGTCTTCGTCAAGAGACCCAGTACTTC. Its protein is CASSYSTGLRQETQYF.

In this sample, this clonotype turned up a few times. V is TRBV6-6 and J is TRBJ2-3, with 7 bases fitting TRBD2. CDR3 length equals 15 residues. V lost 6 bases, J lost 5 bases, and 11 bases stayed unmatched. Germline CDR1 MNHNY, CDR2 SVGAGI (reference sequence). CDR3 sequence reads: CASRSSGERVDTQYF. The DNA for the CDR3 is TGTGCCAGCAGGTCGAGCGGGGAGAGGGTAGATACGCAGTATTTT.

The CDR3 coding sequence is TGCAGCGTTTTAATGGAGTCCTACGAGCAGTACTTC. This encodes CSVLMESYEQYF. V and J are TRBV29-1 and TRBJ2-7; D gene uncertain. The germline CDR1 and CDR2 sequences are SQVTM and ANQGSEA. Trimming removed 5 bases at V and 1 base at J, with 9 bases between. The CDR3 length is 12 residues.

The sample holds a few counts of this clonotype. The chain couples TRBV4-2 to TRBJ1-1, with a possible D match to TRBD1 (6 bases). CDR1 LGHNA and CDR2 YNFKEQ come from the germline V gene. The CDR3 is 19 residues long. V lost 0 bases, J lost 2 bases, and 22 bases lay in between. CDR3 loop: CASSQEGPGAGKINTEAFF. CDR3 in DNA: TGTGCCAGCAGCCAAGAGGGCCCAGGGGCCGGAAAGATTAACACTGAAGCTTTCTTT.

The gene calls are TRBV11-2 and TRBJ2-3; D gene ambiguous. V was trimmed by 0 bases and J by 1 base, leaving 8 bases between them. CDR3 length: 15 amino acids. Germline-derived CDR1 and CDR2 are SGHAT and FQNNGV. CDR3 residues: CASSLDRPGTDTQYF. DNA for the CDR3: TGTGCCAGCAGCTTAGATCGTCCTGGCACAGATACGCAGTATTTT.

The CDR3 coding sequence is TGTGCCAGCACCTGGGGCACTGAAGCTTTCTTT. Protein product: CASTWGTEAFF. The chain combines TRBV12-3 or TRBV12-4 with TRBJ1-1; D remains ambiguous. This CDR3 is built from 11 residues. Trimming cost V 7 bases and J 4 bases, with 7 bases left between them.

This clonotype was observed a few times. The V and J genes are TRBV29-1 and TRBJ2-3, with D possibly matching TRBD1 (6 bases). Between the trimmed V and J ends, which lost 1 base and 5 bases, there was a span of 13 bases. The CDR3 sequence is 14 residues long. Germline V gene data show CDR1 as SQVTM and CDR2 as ANQGSEA. CDR3 DNA sequence: TGCAGCGTTGAAGGATACAGGGTCTTAGATACGCAGTATTTT. Its translation: CSVEGYRVLDTQYF.

This chain joins TRBV4-2 and TRBJ2-1, with D maybe TRBD1 (6 bases). The V end lost 1 base, the J end lost 11 bases, and 6 bases lay between the germline ends. This CDR3 is 11 amino acids long. Germline CDR1 LGHNA, CDR2 YNFKEQ. For the CDR3, the DNA is TGTGCCAGCAGCCAAGGGGGGCAGCAGTTCTTC. Translated, it gives CASSQGGQQFF.

This chain uses TRBV5-5 with TRBJ1-1, with a possible D match to TRBD1 (6 bases). The germline gives CDR1 SGHKS, CDR2 YYEKEE (reference sequence). This CDR3 spans 14 amino acids. V was clipped by 1 base and J by 4 bases, with 11 bases between them. CDR3: CASSLWGLGTEAFF. For the CDR3, the DNA is TGTGCCAGCAGCTTGTGGGGGCTAGGCACTGAAGCTTTCTTT. Looking up the rest from reference TRBV5-5 and TRBJ1-1 gives the full variable domain: DAGVTQSPTHLIKTRGQQVTLRCSPISGHKSVSWYQQVLGQGPQFIFQYYEKEERGRGNFPDRFSARQFPNYSSELNVNALLLGDSALYLCASSLWGLGTEAFFGQGTRLTVV.

This clonotype was picked up a small number of times. The rearrangement links TRBV27 to TRBJ1-1, with D unresolved. Trimming shortened V by 7 bases and J by 4 bases, and 13 bases separated the two germline ends. CDR3 length equals 13 residues. The germline V gene encodes CDR1 MNHEY and CDR2 SMNVEV (reference sequence). The DNA for the CDR3 is TGTGCCAGCATGGGAGGATGGGGCACTGAAGCTTTCTTT. Translated, it gives CASMGGWGTEAFF.

The chain employs TRBV16 and TRBJ2-1, with 10 bases identical to TRBD2. Unmatched junction bases numbered 13, after V lost 4 bases and J lost 7 bases. The CDR3 consists of 17 residues. CDR1 and CDR2 (germline): KGHSY, FQNENV. CDR3 DNA: TGTGCCAGCAGCCCCCAGGATTTGAGCGGGGGGGGAAATGAGCAGTTCTTC. Its protein product is CASSPQDLSGGGNEQFF. The variable domain in full, completed from reference TRBV16 and TRBJ2-1, reads GEEVAQTPKHLVRGEGQKAKLYCAPIKGHSYVFWYQQVLKNEFKFLISFQNENVFDETGMPKERFSAKCLPNSPCSLEIQATKLEDSAVYFCASSPQDLSGGGNEQFFGPGTRLTVL.

The chain's CDR3 is CASSHTPGSNYGYTF. The CDR3 bases are TGCGCCAGCAGCCACACCCCAGGGAGCAACTATGGCTACACCTTC. The chain carries TRBV4-3 and TRBJ1-2, with D tentatively TRBD1 (5 bases). Germline V CDR1 and CDR2: LGHNA, YSLEER. The CDR3 is 15 amino acids. Trimming left V 3 bases short and J 2 bases short, with 13 bases between.

Only a few counts were recorded for this clonotype. The chain combines TRBV15 with TRBJ1-2, with 7 bases matching TRBD1. V gave up 3 bases and J gave up 0 bases; unmatched junction bases: 1. The CDR3 has 14 amino acids. The germline CDR1 and CDR2 sequences are LNHNV and YYDKDF (reference sequence). In DNA form, the CDR3 reads TGTGCCACCAGCAGCGGGACAGCTAACTATGGCTACACCTTC. Translating it yields CATSSGTANYGYTF.

The genes are TRBV4-1 and TRBJ1-5; D is ambiguous. Trimming took off 1 base at V and 7 bases at J, with 11 bases between the two ends. In germline, CDR1 is MGHRA, CDR2 YSYEKL. This CDR3 has 14 residues. The CDR3 protein is CASSQVVDGQPQHF. In DNA form, the CDR3 reads TGCGCCAGCAGCCAAGTAGTAGACGGGCAGCCCCAGCATTTT.

This clonotype was counted only a few times. The chain has TRBV29-1 and TRBJ1-5, with D perhaps TRBD1 (6 bases). V was clipped by 7 bases and J by 4 bases, with 20 bases between them. CDR1 and CDR2 from the germline V gene are SQVTM and ANQGSEA. The CDR3 is 15 amino acids. CDR3 sequence reads: CSARLKQGGNQPQHF. CDR3 nucleotides: TGCAGCGCTCGACTTAAACAGGGAGGTAATCAGCCCCAGCATTTT.

A few counts support this clonotype. CDR3 DNA: TGTGCCAGCAGTTTCTCAGATAACTATGGCTACACCTTC. Protein product: CASSFSDNYGYTF. The V call is TRBV27, the J call TRBJ1-2; D remains unclear. The CDR3 runs 13 residues. The ends were cut back, 3 bases at V and 1 base at J, with 6 bases in the middle. The germline gives CDR1 MNHEY, CDR2 SMNVEV (reference sequence).